A selection of T cell receptor beta chains follows, all from one sample in a study of blood T cell repertoires in COVID-19. TCRdb keeps only in-frame clones here, not all; method: immunoSEQ multiplex PCR. The sample yields 68,000 or so clones, roughly 80% seen once. The sequenced sample consisted of peripheral blood. All receptors come from a woman aged 50 to 60 with acute or convalescent COVID-19. Both conserved end residues are part of each CDR3. A D gene is named only where the DNA matches it firmly. The listing skips clone size in some rows; elsewhere it reads once, few, many or a size class.

clone_size	d_call	v_call	j_call	cdr3_nt	cdr3_aa
NA	NA	TRBV2	TRBJ2-5	TGTGCCAGCGCCTACGAGACCCAGTACTTC	CASAYETQYF
once	TRBD1	TRBV29-1	TRBJ1-2	TGCAGCGTCCGGACAGGGGTAGGGGGCTACACCTTC	CSVRTGVGGYTF
NA	TRBD1	TRBV7-2	TRBJ2-1	TGTGCCAGCAGCTCTAGACAGGGGGCTTACAATGAGCAGTTCTTC	CASSSRQGAYNEQFF
NA	NA	TRBV7-9	TRBJ1-4	TGTGCCAGCAGCCCTAGGGACTCTAATGAAAAACTGTTTTTT	CASSPRDSNEKLFF
NA	TRBD2	TRBV27	TRBJ2-2	TGTGCCAGCAGTCCCGGGACTATACCCACCGGGGAGCTGTTTTTT	CASSPGTIPTGELFF
NA	TRBD2	TRBV6-5	TRBJ2-1	TGTGCCAGCAGTAACGCTGGACTAGGGGACAATGAGCAGTTCTTC	CASSNAGLGDNEQFF
NA	NA	TRBV11-2	TRBJ2-7	TGTGCCAGCAGCTGGGACACTCTCTCCTACGAGCAGTACTTC	CASSWDTLSYEQYF
NA	TRBD1	TRBV3-1/TRBV3-2	TRBJ2-7	TGTGCCAGCAGCTCCCGGGACAGGTTCTACGAGCAGTACTTC	CASSSRDRFYEQYF
NA	NA	TRBV18	TRBJ1-6	TGTGCCAGCTCACCTAACCCGCCCGAGGTTTCTTCTTCGTCCCTCCACTTT	CASSPNPPEVSSSSLHF
NA	NA	TRBV27	TRBJ2-4	TGTGCCAGCAGTCTGGGGATCGGGGTGAACATTCAGTACTTC	CASSLGIGVNIQYF
NA	TRBD1	TRBV7-3	TRBJ2-1	TGTGCCAGCAGCGACCGACAGGGCGACTACAATGAGCAGTTCTTC	CASSDRQGDYNEQFF
NA	NA	TRBV30	TRBJ2-2	TGTGCCTGGACCTCCTCGGGTCGGGGCGGGGAGCTGTTTTTT	CAWTSSGRGGELFF
NA	TRBD1	TRBV5-1	TRBJ1-5	TGCGCCAGCAGCTTACAGGGGGCGCAAGGACAGCCCCAGCATTTT	CASSLQGAQGQPQHF
NA	TRBD2	TRBV5-1	TRBJ2-1	TGCGCCAGCAGCTCCACTAGCGGGAGTTCCAATGAGCAGTTCTTC	CASSSTSGSSNEQFF
once	NA	TRBV12-3/TRBV12-4	TRBJ1-1	TGTGCCAGCGGAAGGACAAGTCGGACTGAAGCTTTCTTT	CASGRTSRTEAFF
NA	NA	TRBV2	TRBJ2-7	TGTGCCAGCAGTGCGCAGGCCCCCTACGAGCAGTACTTC	CASSAQAPYEQYF
NA	NA	TRBV12-3/TRBV12-4	TRBJ1-1	TGTGCCAGCAGTTATGGACGGGGGGCTGAAGCTTTCTTT	CASSYGRGAEAFF
NA	TRBD1	TRBV5-8	TRBJ2-1	TGTGCCAGCAGTCTTCCGGGGGGACAGGGGTTGGTCAATGAGCAGTTCTTC	CASSLPGGQGLVNEQFF
NA	NA	TRBV7-8	TRBJ1-2	TGTGCCAGCAGCCCCCTTTCTGGCTACACCTTC	CASSPLSGYTF
NA	NA	TRBV11-2	TRBJ2-7	TGTGCCAGCAGCCCGACGTTCGGGGTTGGATCCTACGAGCAGTACTTC	CASSPTFGVGSYEQYF
once	TRBD1	TRBV5-1	TRBJ1-1	TGCGCCAGCAGCTTGGGGGACAGGGCGAACACTGAAGCTTTCTTT	CASSLGDRANTEAFF
NA	TRBD1	TRBV9	TRBJ1-5	TGTGCCAGCAGCGTAAAGGATAGTGACAGGGGAAACAATCAGCCCCAGCATTTT	CASSVKDSDRGNNQPQHF
NA	TRBD1	TRBV24-1	TRBJ2-6	TGTGCCACCAGTGATGGACAGGGGACTGGGGCCAACGTCCTGACTTTC	CATSDGQGTGANVLTF
few	NA	TRBV19	TRBJ1-6	TGTGCCAGTAGTATAGAAGGCGTTACTAAAATTTCACCCCTCCACTTT	CASSIEGVTKISPLHF
few	NA	TRBV28	TRBJ1-2	TGTGCCAGCAGTCCCCCTGGGTCCGGGGGAAACTATGGCTACACCTTC	CASSPPGSGGNYGYTF
NA	TRBD1	TRBV29-1	TRBJ1-2	TGCAGCGTTGCCGGGACAGATGGCTACACCTTC	CSVAGTDGYTF
NA	NA	TRBV5-1	TRBJ2-2	TGCGCCAGCAGCTTGGACGTCACTAACACCGGGGAGCTGTTTTTT	CASSLDVTNTGELFF
NA	NA	TRBV29-1	TRBJ1-2	TGCAGCGCAAATTTTCAGGGGAATGGCTACACCTTC	CSANFQGNGYTF
NA	NA	TRBV6-6	TRBJ1-2	TGTGCCAGCAGTTACTCGGAGCTCGGTTTAACCCGTGGCTACACCTTC	CASSYSELGLTRGYTF
few	TRBD2	TRBV5-4	TRBJ2-1	TGTGCCAGCAGCCCCAATTATCTAGCGGGGGGAACCAATGAGCAGTTCTTC	CASSPNYLAGGTNEQFF
once	NA	TRBV4-2	TRBJ1-4	TGTGCCAGCAGCCAAGACCCCCGGAGGGGATCAACTAATGAAAAACTGTTTTTT	CASSQDPRRGSTNEKLFF
NA	NA	TRBV28	TRBJ1-3	TGTGCCAGCAGTTTATGGACAGCCTCTGGAAACACCATATATTTT	CASSLWTASGNTIYF
NA	NA	TRBV11-2	TRBJ1-1	TGTGCCAGCAGCTCAGTGCGGGGTCTAGTCCCTTTCTTT	CASSSVRGLVPFF
once	NA	TRBV6-5	TRBJ2-1	TGTGCCAGCACCGAGGACAGTTGGGTGAATGAGCAGTTCTTC	CASTEDSWVNEQFF
NA	TRBD1	TRBV5-1	TRBJ2-6	TGCGCCAGCAGCAGTACCGGGACAGGGGGCGGTGGGGCCAACGTCCTGACTTTC	CASSSTGTGGGGANVLTF
NA	NA	TRBV6-5	TRBJ2-2	TGTGCCAGCAGTTATAGCTGGGATGGAGGCACCGGGGAGCTGTTTTTT	CASSYSWDGGTGELFF
few	NA	TRBV13	TRBJ2-1	TGTGCCAGCAGCTTACGGGGGGCCTACTACAATGAGCAGTTCTTC	CASSLRGAYYNEQFF
NA	NA	TRBV2	TRBJ2-7	TGTGCCAGCAGCGGTGAGGGCCCCTTCGAGCAGTACTTC	CASSGEGPFEQYF
NA	NA	TRBV2	TRBJ1-1	TGTGCCAGCAGTGGTCAGGGGCTTACAGCTTTCTTT	CASSGQGLTAFF
NA	NA	TRBV6-6	TRBJ2-1	TGTGCCAGCAGGGGACTTTACAATGAGCAGTTCTTC	CASRGLYNEQFF
few	NA	TRBV2	TRBJ2-5	TGTGCCAGCAGTGAAGACAGGGTTGGGGACGAGACCCAGTACTTC	CASSEDRVGDETQYF
NA	TRBD1	TRBV7-6	TRBJ2-7	TGTGCCAGCAGCGCTCGGGACAGGGGGCTGGGGGAGCAGTACTTC	CASSARDRGLGEQYF
few	TRBD1	TRBV10-3	TRBJ1-5	TGTGCCACCAAAGGGACAGGGGTCCAGCCCCAGCATTTT	CATKGTGVQPQHF
NA	TRBD2	TRBV27	TRBJ2-3	TGTGCCAGCAGTTTATCGGGGTACAGCGGGACCACAGATACGCAGTATTTT	CASSLSGYSGTTDTQYF
NA	NA	TRBV5-1	TRBJ1-4	TGCGCCAGCAGCTTGACGCTGACGGGTGAAAAACTGTTTTTT	CASSLTLTGEKLFF
NA	NA	TRBV7-8	TRBJ2-1	TGTGCCAGCAGCTTGAATACGGGCTCCTACAATGAGCAGTTCTTC	CASSLNTGSYNEQFF
NA	TRBD1	TRBV6-5	TRBJ2-7	TGTGCCAGCAGTTACTCGACAGGGAACCCCTACGAGCAGTACTTC	CASSYSTGNPYEQYF
few	NA	TRBV4-3	TRBJ2-2	TGCGCCAGCAGCCAAGAGGTTCTCGGACAGATTAACACCGGGGAGCTGTTTTTT	CASSQEVLGQINTGELFF
NA	TRBD1	TRBV7-3	TRBJ2-5	TGTGCCAGCAGCTTAGGACAGGGACCTCAAGAGACCCAGTACTTC	CASSLGQGPQETQYF
NA	NA	TRBV2	TRBJ2-7	TGTGCCAGCAGTGCCCCCGACAGAACCTACGAGCAGTACTTC	CASSAPDRTYEQYF
many	NA	TRBV27	TRBJ2-1	TGTGCCAGCAGTTTAAGACAGCCCTACAATGAGCAGTTCTTC	CASSLRQPYNEQFF
NA	NA	TRBV5-1	TRBJ1-2	TGCGCCAGCAGCCCTGGTCCTCCAGACAGCAGCTATGGCTACACCTTC	CASSPGPPDSSYGYTF
NA	TRBD2	TRBV6-6	TRBJ2-5	TGTGCCAGCAGTTTGACTAGCGGGGGGCAAGAGACCCAGTACTTC	CASSLTSGGQETQYF